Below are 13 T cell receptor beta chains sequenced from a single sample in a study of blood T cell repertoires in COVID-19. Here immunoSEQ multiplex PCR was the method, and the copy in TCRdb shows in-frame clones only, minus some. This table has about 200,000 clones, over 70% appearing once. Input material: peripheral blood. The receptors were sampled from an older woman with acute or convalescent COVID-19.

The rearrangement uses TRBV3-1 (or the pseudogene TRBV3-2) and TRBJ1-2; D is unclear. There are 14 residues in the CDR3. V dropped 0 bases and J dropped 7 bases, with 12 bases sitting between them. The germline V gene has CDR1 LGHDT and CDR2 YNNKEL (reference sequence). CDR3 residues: CASSQDSRPLGYTF. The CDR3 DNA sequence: TGTGCCAGCAGCCAAGATTCCAGGCCTCTTGGCTACACCTTC.

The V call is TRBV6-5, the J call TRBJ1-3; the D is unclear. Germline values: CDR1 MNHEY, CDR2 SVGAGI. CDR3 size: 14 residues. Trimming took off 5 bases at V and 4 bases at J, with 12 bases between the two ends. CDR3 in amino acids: CASSPTRSGNTIYF. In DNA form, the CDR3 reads TGTGCCAGCAGTCCCACGCGGTCCGGAAACACCATATATTTT.

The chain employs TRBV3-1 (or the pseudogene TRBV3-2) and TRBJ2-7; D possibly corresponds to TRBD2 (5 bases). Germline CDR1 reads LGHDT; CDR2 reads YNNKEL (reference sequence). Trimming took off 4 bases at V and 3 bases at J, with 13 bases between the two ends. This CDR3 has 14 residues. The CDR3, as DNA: TGTGCCAGCAGCCCTCCTGGCGGGCTCTACGAGCAGTACTTC. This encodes CASSPPGGLYEQYF.

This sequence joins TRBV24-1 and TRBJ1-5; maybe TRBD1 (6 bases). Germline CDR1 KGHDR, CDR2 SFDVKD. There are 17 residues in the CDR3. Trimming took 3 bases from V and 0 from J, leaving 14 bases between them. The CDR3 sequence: CATSDATQGYSNQPQHF. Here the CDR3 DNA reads TGTGCCACCAGTGATGCCACACAGGGTTATAGCAATCAGCCCCAGCATTTT.

The CDR3 DNA reads as TGTGCCAGCAGTACCTTTAGCGGCTACGAGCAGTACTTC. The encoded protein is CASSTFSGYEQYF. The chain joins TRBV28 to TRBJ2-7, with a possible D match to TRBD2 (6 bases). The CDR3 is made up of 13 amino acids. V dropped 5 bases and J dropped 3 bases, with 11 bases sitting between them. Germline V CDR1 and CDR2: MDHEN, SYDVKM.

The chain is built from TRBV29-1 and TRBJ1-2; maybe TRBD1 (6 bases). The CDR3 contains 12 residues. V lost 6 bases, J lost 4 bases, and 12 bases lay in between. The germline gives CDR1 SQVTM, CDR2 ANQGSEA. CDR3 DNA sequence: TGCAGCGTGTTGACAGGCACCTATGGCTACACCTTC. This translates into CSVLTGTYGYTF. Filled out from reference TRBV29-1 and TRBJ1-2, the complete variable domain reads SAVISQKPSRDICQRGTSLTIQCQVDSQVTMMFWYRQQPGQSLTLIATANQGSEATYESGFVIDKFPISRPNLTFSTLTVSNMSPEDSSIYLCSVLTGTYGYTFGSGTRLTVV.

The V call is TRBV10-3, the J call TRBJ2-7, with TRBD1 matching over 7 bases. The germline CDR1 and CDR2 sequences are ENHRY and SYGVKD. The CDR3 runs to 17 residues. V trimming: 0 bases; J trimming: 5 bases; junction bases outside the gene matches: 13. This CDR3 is CAISESQGDSLTHEQYF. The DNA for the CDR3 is TGTGCCATCAGTGAGTCGCAGGGGGACAGTCTGACCCACGAGCAGTACTTC.

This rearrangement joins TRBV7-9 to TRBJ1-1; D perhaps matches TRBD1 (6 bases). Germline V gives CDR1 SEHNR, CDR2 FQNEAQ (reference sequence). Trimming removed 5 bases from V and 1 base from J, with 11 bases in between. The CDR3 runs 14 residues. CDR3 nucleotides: TGTGCCAGCAGCCCGGACAGACCGAACACTGAAGCTTTCTTT. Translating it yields CASSPDRPNTEAFF.

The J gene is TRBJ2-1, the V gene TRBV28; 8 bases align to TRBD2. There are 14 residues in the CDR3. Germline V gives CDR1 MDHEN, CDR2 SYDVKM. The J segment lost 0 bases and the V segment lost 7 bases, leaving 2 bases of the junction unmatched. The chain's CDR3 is CASTTSGSYNEQFF. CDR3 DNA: TGTGCCAGCACTACTAGCGGCTCCTACAATGAGCAGTTCTTC. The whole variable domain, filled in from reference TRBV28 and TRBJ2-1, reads DVKVTQSSRYLVKRTGEKVFLECVQDMDHENMFWYRQDPGLGLRLIYFSYDVKMKEKGDIPEGYSVSREKKERFSLILESASTNQTSMYLCASTTSGSYNEQFFGPGTRLTVL.

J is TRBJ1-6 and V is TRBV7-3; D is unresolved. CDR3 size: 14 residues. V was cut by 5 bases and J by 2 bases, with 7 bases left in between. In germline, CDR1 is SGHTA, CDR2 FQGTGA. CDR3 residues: CASSLGTYNSPLHF. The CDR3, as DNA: TGTGCCAGCAGCCTCGGGACCTATAATTCACCCCTCCACTTT.

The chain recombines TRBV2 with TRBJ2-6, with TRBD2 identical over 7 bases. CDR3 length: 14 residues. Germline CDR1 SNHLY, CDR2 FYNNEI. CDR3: CARTGGTGANVLTF. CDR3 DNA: TGTGCTCGAACCGGGGGGACTGGGGCCAACGTCCTGACTTTC.

CDR3 DNA: TGTGCCAGCAGTGAATGGTCGGGACAGACCTACGAGCAGTACTTC. Its protein product is CASSEWSGQTYEQYF. The chain employs TRBV2 and TRBJ2-7; 7 nucleotides line up with TRBD1. With 2 bases clipped from V and 2 bases from J, the junction kept 6 bases outside the gene matches. The CDR3 extends over 15 amino acids. Germline V gene data show CDR1 as SNHLY and CDR2 as FYNNEI.

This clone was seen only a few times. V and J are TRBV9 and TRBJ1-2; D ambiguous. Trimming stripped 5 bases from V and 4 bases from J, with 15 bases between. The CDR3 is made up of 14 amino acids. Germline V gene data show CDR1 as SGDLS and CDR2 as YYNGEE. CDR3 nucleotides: TGTGCCAGCAGTACCCTTCCAGTAGCCTATGGCTACACCTTC. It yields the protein CASSTLPVAYGYTF. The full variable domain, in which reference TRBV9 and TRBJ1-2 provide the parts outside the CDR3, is DSGVTQTPKHLITATGQRVTLRCSPRSGDLSVYWYQQSLDQGLQFLIQYYNGEERAKGNILERFSAQQFPDLHSELNLSSLELGDSALYFCASSTLPVAYGYTFGSGTRLTVV.